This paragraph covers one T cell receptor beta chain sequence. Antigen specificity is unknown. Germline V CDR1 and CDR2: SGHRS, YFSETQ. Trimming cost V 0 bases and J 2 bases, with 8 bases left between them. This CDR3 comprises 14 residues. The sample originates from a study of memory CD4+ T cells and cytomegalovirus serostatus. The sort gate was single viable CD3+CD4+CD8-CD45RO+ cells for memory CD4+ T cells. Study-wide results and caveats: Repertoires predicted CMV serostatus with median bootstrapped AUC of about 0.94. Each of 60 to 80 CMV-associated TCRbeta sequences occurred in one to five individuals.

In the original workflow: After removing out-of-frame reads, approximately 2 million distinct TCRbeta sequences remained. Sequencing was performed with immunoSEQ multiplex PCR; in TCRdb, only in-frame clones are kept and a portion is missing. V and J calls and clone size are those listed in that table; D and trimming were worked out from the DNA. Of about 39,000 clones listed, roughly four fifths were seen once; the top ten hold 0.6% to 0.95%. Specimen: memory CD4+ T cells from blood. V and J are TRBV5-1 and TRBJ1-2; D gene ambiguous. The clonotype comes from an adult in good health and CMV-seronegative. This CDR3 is CASSLGDTNYGYTF. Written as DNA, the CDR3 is TGCGCCAGCAGCTTGGGAGACACCAACTATGGCTACACCTTC.